The 11 T cell receptor beta chains listed next were all sequenced from one sample in a study of T-cell memory formation after mild COVID-19. Each CDR3 protein gets one entry after TCRdb re-called the 5' RACE reads with MiXCR. This sample has hundreds of thousands of distinct CDR3 sequences; roughly an eighth occur once, and the top ten carry 22%. Specimen: PBMCs or a T cell subset sorted from them (not recorded which). The receptors derive from a man younger than 35 who had mild COVID-19 (a few samples of this study predate the infection). Cell type and time point are not known.

This clonotype appeared a few times. The gene calls are TRBV6-1 and TRBJ1-2; D gene unclear. The CDR3 covers 11 residues. Trimming removed 4 bases from V and 8 bases from J, with 8 bases in between. The germline V gene has CDR1 MNHNS and CDR2 SASEGT. CDR3 sequence: CASSANTGYTF. The CDR3 nucleotides are TGTGCCAGCAGTGCAAACACGGGCTACACCTTC.

The chain combines TRBV7-9 with TRBJ1-4; D ambiguous. The CDR3 runs to 15 residues. The V and J ends lost 0 bases and 3 bases respectively, with 8 bases between them. In germline, CDR1 is SEHNR, CDR2 FQNEAQ (reference sequence). The CDR3 bases are TGTGCCAGCAGCTTAGCGCAGGATTCTAATGAAAAACTGTTTTTT. Residues: CASSLAQDSNEKLFF.

This clonotype showed up just a few times. The J gene is TRBJ2-6, the V gene TRBV20-1, with unresolved D. The length of the CDR3 is 13 residues. CDR1 is DFQATT and CDR2 is SNEGSKA in the germline V gene (reference sequence). V dropped 7 bases and J dropped 0 bases, with 7 bases sitting between them. The CDR3: CSVPNSGANVLTF. Written as DNA, the CDR3 is TGCAGTGTCCCGAACTCTGGGGCCAACGTCCTGACTTTC.

This clonotype was seen ten or more times. The chain recombines TRBV15 with TRBJ1-1; no definite D call. The length of the CDR3 is 15 residues. Trimming removed 0 bases from V and 3 bases from J, with 11 bases in between. CDR1 is LNHNV and CDR2 is YYDKDF in the germline V gene (reference sequence). CDR3 sequence: CATSRDLGWDTEAFF. For the CDR3, the DNA is TGTGCCACCAGCAGAGACCTGGGGTGGGACACTGAAGCTTTCTTT.

V and J are TRBV27 and TRBJ2-3; TRBD1 aligns across 9 bases. The CDR3 consists of 15 residues. Trimming cost V 5 bases and J 4 bases; bases outside gene matches: 7. Germline assignment: CDR1 MNHEY and CDR2 SMNVEV (reference sequence). Here the CDR3 reads CASSGQGRRADTQYF. DNA for the CDR3: TGTGCCAGCAGTGGACAGGGGCGACGGGCAGATACGCAGTATTTT.

In regard to this clonotype: A much more abundant neighbour one base away suggests this may be a read error. The chain carries TRBV7-9 and TRBJ2-2, with D unclear. This CDR3 contains 13 residues. CDR1 and CDR2 (germline): SEHNR, FQNEAQ (reference sequence). Trimming took 5 bases from V and 7 from J, leaving 11 bases between them. CDR3 in amino acids: CASSLEGVGELFF. In DNA form, the CDR3 reads TGTGCCAGCAGCCTAGAAGGTGTCGGGGAGCTGTTTTTT.

A few counts support this clonotype. The CDR3 spells CASSTDRVAEAFF. CDR3 coding DNA: TGCGCCAGCAGCACGGACAGGGTCGCTGAAGCTTTCTTT. The rearrangement links TRBV5-1 to TRBJ1-1; TRBD1 agrees at 8 bases. Germline CDR1 and CDR2: SGHRS and YFSETQ. The trim removed 4 bases at V and 6 bases at J, leaving 5 bases unmatched. The CDR3 is 13 amino acids.

This clonotype was seen more than once but under ten times. The chain recombines TRBV20-1 with TRBJ1-3; 8 positions match TRBD1. The CDR3 runs 13 residues. The germline V gene encodes CDR1 DFQATT and CDR2 SNEGSKA (reference sequence). The trim removed 4 bases at V and 4 bases at J, leaving 3 bases unmatched. DNA of the CDR3: TGCAGTGCTACCAGGGGGCAGGGAAACACCATATATTTT. Protein sequence: CSATRGQGNTIYF.

This clonotype was detected only a few times. This chain joins TRBV11-2 and TRBJ2-3, with D possibly TRBD2 on 5 matching bases. V lost 5 bases, J lost 6 bases, and 12 bases lay in between. Germline V gene data show CDR1 as SGHAT and CDR2 as FQNNGV. The CDR3 spans 13 residues. CDR3 in amino acids: CASSPGNLDTQYF. CDR3 nucleotides: TGTGCCAGCAGCCCCGGGAACCTGGATACGCAGTATTTT.

About this clonotype: At one of its ends the junction is not consistent with the germline gene, which may arise from a read error. This sequence joins TRBV7-7 and TRBJ2-5, with 8 bases that match TRBD1. This CDR3 spans 14 amino acids. Germline CDR1 is SSHAT and CDR2 is FNYEAQ (reference sequence). The CDR3 sequence: CASSPTGGRETQYF. CDR3 nucleotide sequence: TGTGCTAGCAGCCCTACAGGGGGTCGGGAGACCCAGTACTTC.

Only a few counts were recorded for this clonotype. The chain has TRBV5-1 and TRBJ1-4, with 7 bases fitting TRBD1. The CDR3 covers 15 residues. Germline V gene sequence: CDR1 SGHRS, CDR2 YFSETQ. V was pared by 0 bases and J by 5 bases, with 4 bases of the junction left unmatched. The CDR3 bases are TGCGCCAGCAGCTTGGAGCGCAGGGGGAATGAAAAACTGTTTTTT. The encoded protein is CASSLERRGNEKLFF.